This entry lists 13 T cell receptor beta chains sequenced from one sample in a study of CD8 T cells in ankylosing spondylitis. From the 5' RACE reads, TCRdb called clonotypes with MiXCR, one entry per CDR3 protein. The table records some 180,000 distinct CDR3 sequences, roughly 18% of them present only once. The sequenced sample was blood, either unsorted or a sorted T cell fraction (not recorded which). The receptors stem from a male donor under 30 with ankylosing spondylitis or in good health (not recorded which).

There are many counts of this clonotype. V and J are TRBV2 and TRBJ1-1; D gene ambiguous. Germline V gene data show CDR1 as SNHLY and CDR2 as FYNNEI. The CDR3 is 13 residues long. V dropped 1 base and J dropped 1 base, with 4 bases sitting between them. The CDR3 here is CASSEDRNTEAFF. The CDR3, as DNA: TGTGCCAGCAGTGAAGACCGGAACACTGAAGCTTTCTTT.

This chain connects TRBV20-1 to TRBJ2-7; 10 bases match TRBD1. The CDR3 covers 13 residues. Germline V gives CDR1 DFQATT, CDR2 SNEGSKA (reference sequence). V dropped 2 bases and J dropped 3; count of bases not matched to a gene: 1. In nucleotides, the CDR3 is TGCAGTGCTAGACGGACAGGGGGCTACGAGCAGTACGTC. As protein: CSARRTGGYEQYV.

As concerns this clonotype: Germline and junction disagree at one end, which may indicate a read error. This chain links TRBV18 with TRBJ2-7; 10 bases are a match to TRBD1. CDR3 length: 13 residues. Looked up from germline, CDR1 is KGHSH and CDR2 is LQKENI. In nucleotides, the CDR3 is TGTGCTAGCTCACCCGGGACAGGGGACGAGCAGTACTTC. Translating it yields CASSPGTGDEQYF.

This clonotype showed up just a few times. CDR3 bases: TGTGCCAGCAGTTGGACGACTACAAGCCAAGAGACCCAGTACTTC. Translated, it gives CASSWTTTSQETQYF. This rearrangement joins TRBV28 to TRBJ2-5, with D possibly being TRBD2 (5 bases). CDR1 and CDR2 from the germline V gene are MDHEN and SYDVKM. The CDR3 runs 15 residues. V was clipped by 4 bases and J by 1 base, with 13 bases between them.

This clonotype was recorded at least ten times. The chain has TRBV11-2 and TRBJ2-1; 8 nucleotides line up with TRBD2. J gave up 8 bases and V 1 base, and 4 bases lay outside the gene matches. This CDR3 comprises 14 residues. Germline V gene data show CDR1 as SGHAT and CDR2 as FQNNGV. The CDR3 here is CASSLGREVYEQFF. As DNA, the CDR3 is TGTGCCAGCAGCTTAGGGCGGGAGGTCTATGAGCAGTTCTTC.

This clonotype was seen many times. V is TRBV7-2 and J is TRBJ2-7; D not certain. V dropped 2 bases and J dropped 0 bases, with 11 bases sitting between them. The CDR3 extends over 15 amino acids. Per the germline V gene, CDR1 is SGHTA and CDR2 is FQGNSA. CDR3 sequence: CASSLIRTHSYEQYF. Written as DNA, the CDR3 is TGTGCCAGCAGCTTAATTCGGACCCACTCCTACGAGCAGTACTTC.

This clonotype was detected many times. The junction and the germline gene differ at one end; a read error may be behind it. The chain is built from TRBV18 and TRBJ2-5, with D possibly being TRBD1 (6 bases). The CDR3 totals 12 residues. CDR1 is KGHSH and CDR2 is LQKENI in the germline V gene. As DNA, the CDR3 is TGTGCCAGCTCATCACCACAGGGGACCCAGTACTTC. Amino acids: CASSSPQGTQYF.

This clonotype was picked up many times. The chain employs TRBV10-3 and TRBJ2-1; 8 bases agree with TRBD2. The germline gives CDR1 ENHRY, CDR2 SYGVKD. V was pared by 2 bases and J by 8 bases, with 5 bases of the junction left unmatched. There are 14 residues in the CDR3. The DNA of the CDR3 is TGTGCCATCAGTGAGGGGAGCGGGAGCCATGAGCAGTTCTTC. It translates to CAISEGSGSHEQFF.

Ten or more counts support this clonotype. This chain links TRBV27 with TRBJ2-1, with 8 bases lining up with TRBD2. J lost 10 bases, V lost 3 bases, and 5 bases had no gene match. Looked up from germline, CDR1 is MNHEY and CDR2 is SMNVEV (reference sequence). This CDR3 comprises 13 residues. The DNA of the CDR3 is TGTGCCAGCAGTTTCCGTGCGGGAGGCGAGCAGTTCTTC. Translation gives CASSFRAGGEQFF.

This clonotype was seen repeatedly, ten times or more. V is TRBV9 and J is TRBJ2-5; D gene ambiguous. This CDR3 is built from 13 residues. The V end was cut by 0 bases, the J end by 5 bases, with 8 bases between. The germline gives CDR1 SGDLS, CDR2 YYNGEE. For the CDR3, the DNA is TGTGCCAGCAGCGTAGTCGGTGGGGAGACCCAGTACTTC. Translation gives CASSVVGGETQYF. Filled out from reference TRBV9 and TRBJ2-5, the complete variable domain reads DSGVTQTPKHLITATGQRVTLRCSPRSGDLSVYWYQQSLDQGLQFLIQYYNGEERAKGNILERFSAQQFPDLHSELNLSSLELGDSALYFCASSVVGGETQYFGPGTRLLVL.

Within the sample, this clonotype is medium-sized (0.01 to 0.1%). The gene calls are TRBV7-9 and TRBJ2-2; TRBD2 aligns across 13 bases. Germline CDR1 is SEHNR and CDR2 is FQNEAQ (reference sequence). The CDR3 is 16 residues long. Trimming at V came to 6 bases and at J to 9 bases, leaving 10 bases not matched to a gene. This CDR3 reads CASRPPGLAGWRELFF. The CDR3 DNA is TGTGCCAGCAGACCCCCGGGACTAGCGGGATGGAGGGAGCTGTTTTTT.

The chain recombines TRBV6-1 with TRBJ2-1; D is unclear. The length of the CDR3 is 14 residues. V dropped 4 bases and J dropped 0 bases, with 7 bases sitting between them. Germline V gives CDR1 MNHNS, CDR2 SASEGT. The CDR3 DNA follows: TGTGCCAGCAGTGGATTGTCCTCCTACAATGAGCAGTTCTTC. This gives the protein CASSGLSSYNEQFF.

This clonotype has ten or more counts. This chain uses TRBV6-1 with TRBJ2-7, with a possible D match to TRBD1 (5 bases). The germline V and J ends were trimmed by 3 bases and 2 bases, with 8 bases remaining between them. Germline loops: CDR1 MNHNS, CDR2 SASEGT. The CDR3 covers 13 residues. CDR3 region: CASSDPGTYEQYF. In nucleotides, the CDR3 is TGTGCCAGCAGTGATCCAGGGACCTACGAGCAGTACTTC.